The clone carrying this T cell receptor (beta chain) was detected a few times. As yet, its antigen is unknown. This entry comes from a study of response to subunit inactivated influenza vaccine. The study, taken as a whole, reports: Authors suggested that a seasonal influenza vaccination recruits few new T cells each time.

TCRdb re-called the RT-PCR reads through MiXCR, storing one row per CDR3 protein. The repertoire consists of around 530,000 distinct CDR3 sequences, with 10% to 15% occurring once and the leading ten covering approximately 10%. CDR1 is SGHDN and CDR2 is FVKESK in the germline V gene. The CDR3 is 14 amino acids. V was pared by 5 bases and J by 0 bases, with 8 bases between. The V and J genes are TRBV14 and TRBJ1-3; no definite D call. Sequenced here: PBMCs from blood, sampled on the day of vaccination. This TCR derives from a man in his fifties who received an inactivated influenza vaccine. The CDR3 reads CASSAFSSGNTIYF. The CDR3, as DNA: TGTGCCAGCAGCGCGTTCAGCTCTGGAAACACCATATATTTT.